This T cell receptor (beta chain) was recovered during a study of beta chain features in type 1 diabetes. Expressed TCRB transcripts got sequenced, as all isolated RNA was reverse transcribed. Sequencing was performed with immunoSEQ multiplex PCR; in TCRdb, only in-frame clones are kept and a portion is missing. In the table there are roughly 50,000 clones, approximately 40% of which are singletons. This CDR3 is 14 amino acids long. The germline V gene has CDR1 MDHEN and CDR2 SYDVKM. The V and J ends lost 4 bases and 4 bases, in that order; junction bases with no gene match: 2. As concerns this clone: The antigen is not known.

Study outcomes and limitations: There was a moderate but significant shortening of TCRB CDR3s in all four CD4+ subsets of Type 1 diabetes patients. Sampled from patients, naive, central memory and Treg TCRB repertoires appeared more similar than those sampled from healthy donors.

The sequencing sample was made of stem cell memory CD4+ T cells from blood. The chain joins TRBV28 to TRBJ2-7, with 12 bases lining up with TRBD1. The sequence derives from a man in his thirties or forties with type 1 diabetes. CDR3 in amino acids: CASSWDRGRYEQYF. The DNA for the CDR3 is TGTGCCAGCAGTTGGGACAGGGGGCGGTACGAGCAGTACTTC. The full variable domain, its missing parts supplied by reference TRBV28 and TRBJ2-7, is DVKVTQSSRYLVKRTGEKVFLECVQDMDHENMFWYRQDPGLGLRLIYFSYDVKMKEKGDIPEGYSVSREKKERFSLILESASTNQTSMYLCASSWDRGRYEQYFGPGTRLTVT.